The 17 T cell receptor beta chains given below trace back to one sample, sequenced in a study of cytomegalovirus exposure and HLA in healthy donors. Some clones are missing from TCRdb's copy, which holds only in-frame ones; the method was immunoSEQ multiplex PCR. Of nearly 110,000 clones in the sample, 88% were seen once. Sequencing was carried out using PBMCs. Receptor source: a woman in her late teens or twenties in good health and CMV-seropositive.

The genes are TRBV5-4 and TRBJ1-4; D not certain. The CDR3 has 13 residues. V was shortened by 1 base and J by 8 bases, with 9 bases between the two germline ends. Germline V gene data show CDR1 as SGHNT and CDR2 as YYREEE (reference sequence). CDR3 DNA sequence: TGTGCCAGCAGCTTGTGGCGGGGAGAAAAACTGTTTTTT. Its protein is CASSLWRGEKLFF.

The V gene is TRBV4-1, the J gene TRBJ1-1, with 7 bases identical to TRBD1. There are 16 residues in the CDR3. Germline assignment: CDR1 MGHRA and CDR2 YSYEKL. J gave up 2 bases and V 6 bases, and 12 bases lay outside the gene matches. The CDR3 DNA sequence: TGCGCCAGCAGGGGGGAACCGGGACAGAGAAACACTGAAGCTTTCTTT. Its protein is CASRGEPGQRNTEAFF.

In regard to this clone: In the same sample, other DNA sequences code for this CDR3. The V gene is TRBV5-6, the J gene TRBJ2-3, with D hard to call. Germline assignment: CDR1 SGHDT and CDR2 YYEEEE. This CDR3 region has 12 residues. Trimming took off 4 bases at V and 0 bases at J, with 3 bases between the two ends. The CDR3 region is CASSLSTDTQYF. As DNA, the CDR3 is TGTGCCAGCAGCCTTAGCACAGATACGCAGTATTTT.

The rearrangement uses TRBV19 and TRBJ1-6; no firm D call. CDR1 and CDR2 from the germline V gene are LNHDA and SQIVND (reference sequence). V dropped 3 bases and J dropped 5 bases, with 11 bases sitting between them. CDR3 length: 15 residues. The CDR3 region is CASSITGTHNSPLHF. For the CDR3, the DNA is TGTGCCAGTAGTATTACGGGAACGCATAATTCACCCCTCCACTTT.

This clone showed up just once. In DNA, the CDR3 is TGTGCCAGCAGTTCTCAGGGCCGTGGTGAAAAACTGTTTTTT. Its translation is CASSSQGRGEKLFF. The chain joins TRBV6-6 to TRBJ1-4, with D possibly being TRBD1 (5 bases). The CDR3 is 14 amino acids. V was trimmed by 4 bases and J by 7 bases, leaving 13 bases between them. CDR1 and CDR2 from the germline V gene are MNHNY and SVGAGI (reference sequence).

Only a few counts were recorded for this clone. Written as DNA, the CDR3 is TGTGCCAGCAGTAGGACAGGGATGGGCTACACCTTC. This codes for CASSRTGMGYTF. This chain uses TRBV27 with TRBJ1-2, with 8 bases fitting TRBD1. Per the germline V gene, CDR1 is MNHEY and CDR2 is SMNVEV (reference sequence). The CDR3 loop spans 12 amino acids. V shed 5 bases, J shed 8 bases, and the junction held 4 bases outside the gene matches.

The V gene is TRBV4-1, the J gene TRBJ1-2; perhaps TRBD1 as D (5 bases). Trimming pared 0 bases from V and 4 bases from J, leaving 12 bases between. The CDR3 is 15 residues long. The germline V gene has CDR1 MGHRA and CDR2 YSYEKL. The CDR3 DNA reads TGCGCCAGCAGCCAAGATAATACGGGGGGCTATGGCTACACCTTC. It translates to CASSQDNTGGYGYTF.

The CDR3 loop is CASERGEAYEQYF. CDR3 in DNA: TGTGCCAGCGAGCGGGGGGAAGCCTACGAGCAGTACTTC. The chain employs TRBV6-1 and TRBJ2-7; 9 bases map to TRBD2. Germline trimming cut 8 bases from V and 2 bases from J; bases unmatched to any gene: 4. In germline, CDR1 is MNHNS, CDR2 SASEGT. This CDR3 spans 13 amino acids.

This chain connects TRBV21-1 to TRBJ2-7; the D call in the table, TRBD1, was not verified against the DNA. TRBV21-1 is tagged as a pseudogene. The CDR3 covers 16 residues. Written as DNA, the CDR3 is TGTGCCAGCAGGTCCCCCGGAACAGGGGGCCAGTACGAGCAGTACTTC. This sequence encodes CASRSPGTGGQYEQYF.

DNA of the CDR3: TGTGCCAGCAGCTTTGGGGGCTTGAACACTGAAGCTTTCTTT. Its translation: CASSFGGLNTEAFF. The chain couples TRBV13 to TRBJ1-1, with D maybe TRBD1 (6 bases). This CDR3 comprises 14 residues. V lost 3 bases and J 0 bases, leaving 8 bases between the germline ends. Germline assignment: CDR1 PRHDT and CDR2 FYEKMQ (reference sequence).

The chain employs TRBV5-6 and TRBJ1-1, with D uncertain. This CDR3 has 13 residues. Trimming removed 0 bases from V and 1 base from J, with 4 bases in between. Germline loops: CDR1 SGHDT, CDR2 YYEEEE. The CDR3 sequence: CASSLGGNTEAFF. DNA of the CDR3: TGTGCCAGCAGCTTGGGAGGGAACACTGAAGCTTTCTTT.

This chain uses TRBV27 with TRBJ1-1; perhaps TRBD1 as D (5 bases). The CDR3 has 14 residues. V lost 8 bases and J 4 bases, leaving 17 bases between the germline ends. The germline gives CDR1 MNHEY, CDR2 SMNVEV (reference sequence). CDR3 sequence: CASRGEGGLTEAFF. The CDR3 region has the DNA TGTGCCAGCCGGGGGGAGGGAGGACTCACTGAAGCTTTCTTT.

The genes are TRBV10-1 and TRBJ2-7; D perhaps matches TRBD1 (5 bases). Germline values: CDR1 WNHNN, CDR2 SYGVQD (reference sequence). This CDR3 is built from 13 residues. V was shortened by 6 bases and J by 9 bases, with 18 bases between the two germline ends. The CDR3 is CASSETTGSGQYF. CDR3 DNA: TGCGCCAGCAGCGAAACCACAGGCTCCGGGCAGTACTTC.

CDR3 residues: CASSFSGSYEQYF. CDR3 bases: TGTGCCAGCAGTTTCTCAGGGTCCTACGAGCAGTACTTC. V is TRBV27 and J is TRBJ2-7; tentative D call: TRBD1 (5 bases). Trimming removed 3 bases from V and 1 base from J, with 7 bases in between. CDR3 size: 13 residues. Germline-derived CDR1 and CDR2 are MNHEY and SMNVEV (reference sequence).

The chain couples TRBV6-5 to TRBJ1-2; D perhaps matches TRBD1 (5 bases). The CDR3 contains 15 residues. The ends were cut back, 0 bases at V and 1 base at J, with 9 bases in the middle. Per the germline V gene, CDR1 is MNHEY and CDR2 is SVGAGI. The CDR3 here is CASSYSRVGNYGYTF. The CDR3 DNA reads TGTGCCAGCAGTTACTCCAGGGTGGGTAACTATGGCTACACCTTC.

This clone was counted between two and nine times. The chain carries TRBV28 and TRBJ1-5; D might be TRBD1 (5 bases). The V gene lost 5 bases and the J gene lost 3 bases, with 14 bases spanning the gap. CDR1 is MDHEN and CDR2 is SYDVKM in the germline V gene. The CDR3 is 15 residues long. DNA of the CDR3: TGTGCCAGCAGTGGAGGGACTTTTGACAATCAGCCCCAGCATTTT. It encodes CASSGGTFDNQPQHF.

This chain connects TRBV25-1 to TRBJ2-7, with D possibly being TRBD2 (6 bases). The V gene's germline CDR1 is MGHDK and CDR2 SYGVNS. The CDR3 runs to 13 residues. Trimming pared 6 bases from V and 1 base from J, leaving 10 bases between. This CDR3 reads CASRGEVSYEQYF. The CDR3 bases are TGTGCCAGCAGAGGGGAGGTGTCCTACGAGCAGTACTTC.